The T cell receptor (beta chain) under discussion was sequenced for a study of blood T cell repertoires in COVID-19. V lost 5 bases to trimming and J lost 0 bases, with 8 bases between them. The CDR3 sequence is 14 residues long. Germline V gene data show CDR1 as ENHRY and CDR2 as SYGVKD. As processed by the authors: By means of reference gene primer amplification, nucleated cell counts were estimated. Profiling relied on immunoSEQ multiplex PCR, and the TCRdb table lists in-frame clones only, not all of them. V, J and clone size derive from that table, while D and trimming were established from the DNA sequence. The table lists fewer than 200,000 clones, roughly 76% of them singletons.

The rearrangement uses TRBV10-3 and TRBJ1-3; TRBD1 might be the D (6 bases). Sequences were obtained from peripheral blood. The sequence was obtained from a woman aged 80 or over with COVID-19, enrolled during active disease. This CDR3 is CAISRTVSGNTIYF. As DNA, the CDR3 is TGTGCCATCAGTAGGACAGTCTCTGGAAACACCATATATTTT.